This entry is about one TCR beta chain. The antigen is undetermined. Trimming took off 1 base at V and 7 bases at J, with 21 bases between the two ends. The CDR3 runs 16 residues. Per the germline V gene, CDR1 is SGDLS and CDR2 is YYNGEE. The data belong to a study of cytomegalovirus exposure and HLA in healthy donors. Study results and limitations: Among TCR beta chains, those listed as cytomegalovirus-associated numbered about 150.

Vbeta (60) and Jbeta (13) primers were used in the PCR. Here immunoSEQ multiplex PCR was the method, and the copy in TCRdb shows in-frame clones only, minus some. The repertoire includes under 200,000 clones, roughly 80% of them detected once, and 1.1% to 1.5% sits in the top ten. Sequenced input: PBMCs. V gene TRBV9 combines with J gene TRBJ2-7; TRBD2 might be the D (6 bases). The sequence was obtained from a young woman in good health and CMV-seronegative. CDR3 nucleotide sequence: TGTGCCAGCAGCGTATATGGGAGCGGGTCCCTCTGGGAGCAGTACTTC. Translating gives CASSVYGSGSLWEQYF.